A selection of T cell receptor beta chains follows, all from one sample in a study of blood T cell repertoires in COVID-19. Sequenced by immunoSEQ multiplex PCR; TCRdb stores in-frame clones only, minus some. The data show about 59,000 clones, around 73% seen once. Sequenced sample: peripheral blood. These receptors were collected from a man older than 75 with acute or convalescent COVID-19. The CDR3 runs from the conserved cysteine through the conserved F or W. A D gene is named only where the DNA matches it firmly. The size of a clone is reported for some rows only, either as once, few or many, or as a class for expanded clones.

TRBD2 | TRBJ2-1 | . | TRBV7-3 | CASSLLAGGPKHEQFF | TGTGCCAGCAGCTTACTAGCGGGAGGGCCGAAACATGAGCAGTTCTTC
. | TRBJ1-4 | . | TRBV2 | CASSWEGGEKLFF | TGTGCCAGCAGCTGGGAGGGAGGGGAAAAACTGTTTTTT
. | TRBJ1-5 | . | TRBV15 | CATSRDGRGRNQPQHF | TGTGCCACCAGCAGAGATGGGAGGGGCCGGAATCAGCCCCAGCATTTT
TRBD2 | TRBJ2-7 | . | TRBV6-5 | CASSVPSGGSFGF | TGTGCCAGCAGCGTCCCCTCGGGCGGGAGTTTTGGCTTC
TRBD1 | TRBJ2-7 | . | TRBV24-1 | CATSDPGQGFYEQYF | TGTGCCACCAGTGACCCAGGACAGGGGTTCTACGAGCAGTACTTC
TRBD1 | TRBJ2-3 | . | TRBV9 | CASSARQGSTDTQYF | TGTGCCAGCAGCGCGCGACAGGGTAGCACAGATACGCAGTATTTT
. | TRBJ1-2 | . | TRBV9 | CASSVDTLNYGYTF | TGTGCCAGCAGCGTGGACACGTTGAACTATGGCTACACCTTC
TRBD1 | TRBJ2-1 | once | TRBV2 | CASTGTGPYNEQFF | TGTGCCAGCACCGGGACAGGGCCTTACAATGAGCAGTTCTTC
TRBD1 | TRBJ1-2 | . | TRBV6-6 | CASNRGEGNYGYTF | TGTGCCAGCAACAGGGGAGAGGGTAACTATGGCTACACCTTC
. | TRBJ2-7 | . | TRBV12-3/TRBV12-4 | CASTQGYEQYF | TGTGCCAGCACCCAGGGCTACGAGCAGTACTTC